The table lists the clone carrying this T cell receptor beta chain with many counts. Its target is not known. Separate alpha and beta amplification began at the second PCR step. Both TRBC1 and TRBC2 were covered by a beta constant-region primer of two equimolar oligonucleotides. The ligated cDNA underwent four PCR rounds using SP2 and nested alpha and beta constant-region primers. Using its own MiXCR run on the UMI-ligation and nested PCR reads, TCRdb lists one record per CDR3 protein. Of around 93,000 distinct CDR3 sequences listed, about 10% are singletons. This entry belongs to a study of naive and memory T cell subsets. Study findings and constraints: In CD4 and CD8 cells, diversity dropped from naive through EMRA. Naive repertoires, especially CD8, held a few larger clonotypes, possibly memory cells re-expressing CD45RA.

Trimming took 0 bases from V and 6 from J; bases not matched to a gene: 5. Germline-derived CDR1 and CDR2 are SGHAT and FQNNGV. This CDR3 contains 15 residues. The sequencing sample was made of naive CD4+ T cells from blood. This receptor was taken from a human donor in good health. The chain combines TRBV11-2 with TRBJ2-1; 7 nucleotides align to TRBD2. The CDR3 nucleotides read TGTGCCAGCAGCTTAGAGTGGGGGAGGGCCAATGAGCAGTTCTTC. Translation gives CASSLEWGRANEQFF.